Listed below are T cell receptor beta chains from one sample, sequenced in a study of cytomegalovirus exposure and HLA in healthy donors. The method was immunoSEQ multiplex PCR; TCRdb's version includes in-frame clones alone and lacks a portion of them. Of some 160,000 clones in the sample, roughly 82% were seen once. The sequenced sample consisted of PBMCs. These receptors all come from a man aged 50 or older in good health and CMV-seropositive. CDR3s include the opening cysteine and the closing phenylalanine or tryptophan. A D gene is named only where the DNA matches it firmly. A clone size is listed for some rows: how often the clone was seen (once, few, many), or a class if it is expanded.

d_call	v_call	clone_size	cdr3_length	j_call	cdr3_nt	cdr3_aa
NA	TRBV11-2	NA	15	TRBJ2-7	TGTGCCAGCAGCCCTCCCAGTGGGCAGTCCTACGAGCAGTACTTC	CASSPPSGQSYEQYF
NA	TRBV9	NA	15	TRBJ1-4	TGTGCCAGCAGCGTAAGGGGAGGGCCTAATGAAAAACTGTTTTTT	CASSVRGGPNEKLFF
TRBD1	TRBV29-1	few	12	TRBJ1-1	TGCAGCGTTGGGACAGGGAACACTGAAGCTTTCTTT	CSVGTGNTEAFF
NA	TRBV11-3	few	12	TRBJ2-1	TGTGCCAGCAGCTTTGAAGGAGATGAGCAGTTCTTC	CASSFEGDEQFF
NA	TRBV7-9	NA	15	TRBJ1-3	TGTGCCAGCAGCCGAGAAGGGGGGGCTGGAAACACCATATATTTT	CASSREGGAGNTIYF
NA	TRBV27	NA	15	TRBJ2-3	TGTGCCAGCAGTTTAACACCTGATGCCACAGATACGCAGTATTTT	CASSLTPDATDTQYF
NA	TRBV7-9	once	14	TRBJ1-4	TGTGCCAGCAGCCCTCTCGGGGGAGATGAAAAACTGTTTTTT	CASSPLGGDEKLFF
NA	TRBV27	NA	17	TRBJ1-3	TGTGCCAGCAGTTTATTTGGTCAGGGGCTAGGAGGAAACACCATATATTTT	CASSLFGQGLGGNTIYF
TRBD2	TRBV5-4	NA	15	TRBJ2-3	TGTGCCAGCAGCTTTCGGGGAGGGAGGGCAGATACGCAGTATTTT	CASSFRGGRADTQYF
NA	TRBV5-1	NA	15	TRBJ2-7	TGCGCCAGCAGCTTGGTGTTGCGGGGGCCGAACGAGCAGTACTTC	CASSLVLRGPNEQYF
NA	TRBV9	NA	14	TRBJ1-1	TGTGCCAGCAGCCCGGATCTAACAGACACTGAAGCTTTCTTT	CASSPDLTDTEAFF
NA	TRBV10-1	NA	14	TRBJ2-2	TGCGCCAGCAGTTTCGCAGCGAACACCGGGGAGCTGTTTTTT	CASSFAANTGELFF
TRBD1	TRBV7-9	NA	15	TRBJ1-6	TGTGCCAGCAGCTTAGGGGGACAGGGTTATTCACCCCTCCACTTT	CASSLGGQGYSPLHF
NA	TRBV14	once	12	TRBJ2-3	TGTGCCAGCAGCCCTAACACAGATACGCAGTATTTT	CASSPNTDTQYF
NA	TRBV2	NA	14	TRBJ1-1	TGTGCCAGCAGCGGGATTTTGAACGTCCGTGAAGCTTTCTTT	CASSGILNVREAFF
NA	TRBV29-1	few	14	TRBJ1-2	TGCAGCGTTGAAGCCGGTGTGTCCGGCTATGGCTACACCTTC	CSVEAGVSGYGYTF
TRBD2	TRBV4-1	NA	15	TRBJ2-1	TGCGCCAGCAGCCTCCTAGCGGGGGGACACAATGAACAGTTCTTC	CASSLLAGGHNEQFF
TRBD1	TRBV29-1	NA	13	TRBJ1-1	TGCAGCGTCCGGGACAGGCTGAACACTGAAGCTTTCTTT	CSVRDRLNTEAFF
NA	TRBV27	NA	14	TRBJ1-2	TGTGCCAGCAGTTCTCAGGGATGGGGCTATGGCTACACCTTC	CASSSQGWGYGYTF
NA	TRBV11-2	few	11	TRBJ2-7	TGTGCCAGCAGTTTCACCTACGAGCAGTACTTC	CASSFTYEQYF
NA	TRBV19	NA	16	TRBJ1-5	TGTGCCAGTAGTCCCAGGGACTCCCGGAGCAATCAGCCCCAGCATTTT	CASSPRDSRSNQPQHF
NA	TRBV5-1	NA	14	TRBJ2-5	TGCGCCAGCAGAGGCTCAGGGGTATTGGAGACCCAGTACTTC	CASRGSGVLETQYF
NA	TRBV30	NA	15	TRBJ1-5	TGTGCCTGGAGTGAGGAGGGGGGGTACAATCAGCCCCAGCATTTT	CAWSEEGGYNQPQHF
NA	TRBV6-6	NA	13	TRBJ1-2	TGTGCCAGCAGTTACCGACAAGGCGGGGGCTACACCTTC	CASSYRQGGGYTF
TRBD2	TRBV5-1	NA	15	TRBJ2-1	TGCGCCAGCAGCTTGGTAGCGGGCTCCTACAATGAGCAGTTCTTC	CASSLVAGSYNEQFF
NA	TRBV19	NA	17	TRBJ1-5	TGTGCCAGCCGACCAACGCCCAGGGGATATAGCAATCAGCCCCAGCATTTT	CASRPTPRGYSNQPQHF
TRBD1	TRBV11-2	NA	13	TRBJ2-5	TGTGCCAGCAGCATGGGACAGCAAGAGACCCAGTACTTC	CASSMGQQETQYF
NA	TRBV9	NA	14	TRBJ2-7	TGTGCCAGCAGCGTAGGCGGCCCTCCCTACGAGCAGTACTTC	CASSVGGPPYEQYF
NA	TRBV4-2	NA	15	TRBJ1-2	TGTGCCAGCAGCCAAGGAGATCTTACTAACTATGGCTACACCTTC	CASSQGDLTNYGYTF
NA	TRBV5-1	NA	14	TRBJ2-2	TGCGCCAGCAGGTTGGGACTTGACACCGGGGAGCTGTTTTTT	CASRLGLDTGELFF
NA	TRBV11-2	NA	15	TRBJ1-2	TGTGCCAGCAGGGTTAGGGACACATCTAACTATGGCTACACCTTC	CASRVRDTSNYGYTF
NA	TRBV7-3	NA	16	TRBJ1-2	TGTGCCAGCAGCTTAACCGGGCAGGGTTATTCCCATGGCTACACCTTC	CASSLTGQGYSHGYTF
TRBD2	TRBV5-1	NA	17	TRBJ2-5	TGCGCCAGCAGCGGAGGACTAGCGGGAGGTTACCAAGAGACCCAGTACTTC	CASSGGLAGGYQETQYF
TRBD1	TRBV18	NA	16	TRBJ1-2	TGTGCCAGCTCACCTTCACCTGGACAGGGTGGCTATGGCTACACCTTC	CASSPSPGQGGYGYTF
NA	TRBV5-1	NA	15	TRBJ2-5	TGCGCCAGCAGCTTGGTGCAGGGTGATCGGGAGACCCAGTACTTC	CASSLVQGDRETQYF
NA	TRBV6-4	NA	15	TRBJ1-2	TGTGCCAGCAGTGACCGGCAGGGGACTAACTATGGCTACACCTTC	CASSDRQGTNYGYTF
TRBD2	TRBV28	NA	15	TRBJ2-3	TGTGCCAGCAGGGGTAGCGGGAGAAGGACAGATACGCAGTATTTT	CASRGSGRRTDTQYF
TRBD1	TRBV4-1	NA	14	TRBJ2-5	TGCGCCAGCCGTGGGACAGGGTACCAAGAGACCCAGTACTTC	CASRGTGYQETQYF
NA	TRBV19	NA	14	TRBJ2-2	TGTGCCAGTACCCAGACAGGGAACACCGGGGAGCTGTTTTTT	CASTQTGNTGELFF
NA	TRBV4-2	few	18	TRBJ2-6	TGTGCCAGCAGCCAAGAAATCAGCGGTACAGCTGGGGCCAACGTCCTGACTTTC	CASSQEISGTAGANVLTF
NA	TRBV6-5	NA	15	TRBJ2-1	TGTGCCAGCAGTTCCCGACTAAGCTCCTACAATGAGCAGTTCTTC	CASSSRLSSYNEQFF
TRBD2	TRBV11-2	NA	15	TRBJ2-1	TGTGCCAGCAGTAGGGAGTTGACTAGCGGACATGAGCAGTTCTTC	CASSRELTSGHEQFF
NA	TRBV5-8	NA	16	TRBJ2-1	TGTGCCAGCAGCTTGGGGGACTTGAGCTCCTACAATGAGCAGTTCTTC	CASSLGDLSSYNEQFF
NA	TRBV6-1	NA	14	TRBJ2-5	TGTGCCAGCAGTGAATGGGGCGGCTACGAGACCCAGTACTTC	CASSEWGGYETQYF
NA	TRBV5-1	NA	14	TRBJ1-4	TGCGCCAGCAGCATTACAGGGAAGGGTGAAAAACTGTTTTTT	CASSITGKGEKLFF
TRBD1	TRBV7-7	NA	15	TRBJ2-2	TGTGCCAGCAGCACGGGACAGGGCAACACCGGGGAGCTGTTTTTT	CASSTGQGNTGELFF
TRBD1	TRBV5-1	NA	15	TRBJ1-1	TGCGCCAGCAGCTTGGAAGGGGGCCCAGGGGCTGAAGCTTTCTTT	CASSLEGGPGAEAFF